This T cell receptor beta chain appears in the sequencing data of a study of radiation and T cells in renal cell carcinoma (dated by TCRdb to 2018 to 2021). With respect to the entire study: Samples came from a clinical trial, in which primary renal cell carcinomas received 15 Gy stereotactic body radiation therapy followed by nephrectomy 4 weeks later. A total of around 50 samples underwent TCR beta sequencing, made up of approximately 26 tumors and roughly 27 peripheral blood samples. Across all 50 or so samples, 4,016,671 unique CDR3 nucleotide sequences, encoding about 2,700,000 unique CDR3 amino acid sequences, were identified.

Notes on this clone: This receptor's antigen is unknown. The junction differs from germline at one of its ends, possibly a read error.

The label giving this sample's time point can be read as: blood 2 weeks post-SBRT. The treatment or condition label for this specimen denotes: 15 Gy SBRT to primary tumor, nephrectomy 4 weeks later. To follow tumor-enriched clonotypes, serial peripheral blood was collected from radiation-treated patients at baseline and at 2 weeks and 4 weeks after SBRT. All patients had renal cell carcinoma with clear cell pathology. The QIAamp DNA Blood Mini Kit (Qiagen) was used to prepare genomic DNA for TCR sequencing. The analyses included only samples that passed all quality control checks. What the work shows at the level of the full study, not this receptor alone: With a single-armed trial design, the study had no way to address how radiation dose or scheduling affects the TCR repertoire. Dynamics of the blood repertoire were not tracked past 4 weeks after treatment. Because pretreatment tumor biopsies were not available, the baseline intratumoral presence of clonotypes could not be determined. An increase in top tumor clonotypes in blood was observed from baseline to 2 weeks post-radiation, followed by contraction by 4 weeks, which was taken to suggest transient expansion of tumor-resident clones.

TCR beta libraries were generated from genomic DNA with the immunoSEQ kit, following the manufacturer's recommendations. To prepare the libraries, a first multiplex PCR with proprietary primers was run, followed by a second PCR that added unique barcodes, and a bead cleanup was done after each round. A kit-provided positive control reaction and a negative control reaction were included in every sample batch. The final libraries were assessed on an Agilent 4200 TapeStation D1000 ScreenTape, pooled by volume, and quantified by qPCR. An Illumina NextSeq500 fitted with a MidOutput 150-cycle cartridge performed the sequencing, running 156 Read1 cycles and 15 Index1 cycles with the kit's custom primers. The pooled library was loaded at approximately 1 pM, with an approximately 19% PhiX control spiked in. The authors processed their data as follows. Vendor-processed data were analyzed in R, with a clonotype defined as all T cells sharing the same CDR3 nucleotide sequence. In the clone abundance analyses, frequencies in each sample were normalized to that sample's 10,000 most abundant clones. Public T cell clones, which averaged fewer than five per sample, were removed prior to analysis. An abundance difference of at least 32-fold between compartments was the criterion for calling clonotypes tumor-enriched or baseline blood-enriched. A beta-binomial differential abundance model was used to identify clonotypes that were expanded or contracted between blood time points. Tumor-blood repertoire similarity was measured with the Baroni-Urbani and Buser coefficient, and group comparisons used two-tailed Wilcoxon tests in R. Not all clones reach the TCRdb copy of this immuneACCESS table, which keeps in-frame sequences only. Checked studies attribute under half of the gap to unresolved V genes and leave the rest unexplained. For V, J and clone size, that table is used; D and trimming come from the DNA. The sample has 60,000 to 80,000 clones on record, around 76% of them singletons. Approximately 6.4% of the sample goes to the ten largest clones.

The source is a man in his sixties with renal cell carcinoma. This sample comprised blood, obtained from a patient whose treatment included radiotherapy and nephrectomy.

The CDR3 amino acid sequence is: CASSLDPTPPRYEKYF. The DNA sequence is TGTGCCAGCAGCTTGGACCCCACTCCGCCGAGATACGAGAAGTACTTC. This sequence uses TRBV5-5 and TRBJ2-7, with the D gene call left open. The CDR3 measures 16 amino acids from cysteine to phenylalanine. The kept DNA is CDR3 alone, 48 bases in frame from the first base. The germline V gene (reference sequence) sets CDR1 to SGHKS and CDR2 to YYEKEE.